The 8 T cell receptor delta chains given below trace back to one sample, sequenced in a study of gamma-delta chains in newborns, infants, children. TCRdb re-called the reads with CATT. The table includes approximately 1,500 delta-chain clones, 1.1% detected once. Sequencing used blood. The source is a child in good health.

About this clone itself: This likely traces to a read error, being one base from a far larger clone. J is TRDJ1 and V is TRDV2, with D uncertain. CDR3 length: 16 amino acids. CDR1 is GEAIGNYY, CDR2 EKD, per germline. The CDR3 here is CACGTLDPLYTDKLIF. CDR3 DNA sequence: TGTGCCTGTGGCACCCTTGACCCCCTATACACCGATAAACTCATCTTT.

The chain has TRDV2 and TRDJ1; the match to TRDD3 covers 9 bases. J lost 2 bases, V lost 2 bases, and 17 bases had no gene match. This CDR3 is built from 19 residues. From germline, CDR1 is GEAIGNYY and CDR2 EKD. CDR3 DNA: TGTGCCTGTGACAAGCTCTCTACTGGGGGACGGCACCGGACCGATAAACTCATCTTT. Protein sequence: CACDKLSTGGRHRTDKLIF.

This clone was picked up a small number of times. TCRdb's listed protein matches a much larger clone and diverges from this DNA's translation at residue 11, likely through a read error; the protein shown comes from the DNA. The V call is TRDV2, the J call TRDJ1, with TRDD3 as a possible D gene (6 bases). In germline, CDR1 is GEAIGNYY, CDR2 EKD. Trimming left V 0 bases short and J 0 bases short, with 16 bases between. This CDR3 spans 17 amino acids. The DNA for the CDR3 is TGTGCCTGTGACACCGTGGGTGGGGGTCAAGACACCGATAAACTCATCTTT. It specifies CACDTVGGGQDTDKLIF.

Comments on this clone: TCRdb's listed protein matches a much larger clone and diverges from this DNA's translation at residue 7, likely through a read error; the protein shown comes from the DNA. CDR3 amino acids: CACDTLAGAYTDKLIF. The CDR3 bases are TGTGCCTGTGACACCCTTGCTGGGGCCTACACCGATAAACTCATCTTT. This chain uses TRDV2 with TRDJ1; TRDD3 might be the D (6 bases). Trimming pared 0 bases from V and 0 bases from J, leaving 13 bases between. This CDR3 is 16 amino acids long. Germline CDR1 GEAIGNYY, CDR2 EKD.

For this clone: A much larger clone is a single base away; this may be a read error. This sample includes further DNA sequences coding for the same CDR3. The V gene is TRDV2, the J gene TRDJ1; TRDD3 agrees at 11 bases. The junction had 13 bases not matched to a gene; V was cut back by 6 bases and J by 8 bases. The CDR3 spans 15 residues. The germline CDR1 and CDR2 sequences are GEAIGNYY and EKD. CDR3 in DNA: TGTGCCTGTCACCAACTGGGGGATATTGGGGACAAACTCATCTTT. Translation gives CACHQLGDIGDKLIF.

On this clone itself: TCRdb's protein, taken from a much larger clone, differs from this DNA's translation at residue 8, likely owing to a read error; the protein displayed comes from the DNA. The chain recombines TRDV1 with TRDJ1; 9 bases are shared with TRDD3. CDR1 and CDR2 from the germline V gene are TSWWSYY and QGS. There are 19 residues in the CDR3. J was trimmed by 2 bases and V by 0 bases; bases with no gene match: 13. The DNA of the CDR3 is TGTGCTCTTGGGGAACTCTTCCCACTACGGCTGGGGGATACCGATAAACTCATCTTT. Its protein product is CALGELFPLRLGDTDKLIF.

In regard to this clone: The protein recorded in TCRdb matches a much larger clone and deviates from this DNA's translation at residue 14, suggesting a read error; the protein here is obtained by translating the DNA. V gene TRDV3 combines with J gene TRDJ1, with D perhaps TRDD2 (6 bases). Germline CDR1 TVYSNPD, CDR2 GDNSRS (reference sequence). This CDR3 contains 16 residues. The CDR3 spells CASKPSGTILRAKPIF. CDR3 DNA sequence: TGTGCCAGTAAGCCTTCCGGAACCATCTTACGGGCTAAACCCATCTTT.

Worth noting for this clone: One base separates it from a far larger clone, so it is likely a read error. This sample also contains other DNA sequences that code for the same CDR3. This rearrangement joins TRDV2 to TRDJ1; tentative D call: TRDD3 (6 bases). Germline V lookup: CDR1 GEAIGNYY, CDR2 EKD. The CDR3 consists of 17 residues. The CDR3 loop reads CACDTVGGGQNTDKLIF. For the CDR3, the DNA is TGTGCCTGCGACACCGTGGGTGGGGGTCAAAACACCGATAAACTCATCTTT.